This T cell receptor beta chain was found in a study of cytomegalovirus exposure and HLA in healthy donors (dated by TCRdb to 2015 to 2018). Background on the whole study: According to a later analysis, one platform produced both the 100 to 150 validation repertoires and the approximately 670 repertoires of the first cohort. The study aimed to test whether signatures of past pathogen exposure could be identified by cataloging public T cell receptors. Besides the first cohort of some 670 subjects, a separate validation cohort made up of 95 to 150 different subjects was used. The study combined high-throughput TCR immunosequencing, statistical association of individual TCRs with disease status, and machine learning to predict cytomegalovirus infection status. Paper-wide results and their limitations: In vitro tests confirmed that a few of the cytomegalovirus-associated TCR beta chains recognize cytomegalovirus antigens. Across donors, most TCR sequences were observed very rarely, whereas some public TCRs were present in many individuals. Cytomegalovirus status was reported to be diagnosed by the classifier with high specificity and sensitivity in both the original and validation cohorts. In a later analysis, TCRs clustered in the first cohort were found to also tend to co-occur in the 110 or so validation repertoires, with approximately 93% of cluster scores above 0. A later analysis had no HLA typing for the validation cohort, so co-occurrence there was scored across all 110 or so repertoires. The study listed 150 to 200 TCR beta chains as associated with cytomegalovirus. The authors suggested that the approach could potentially be extended to other disease states and immunological phenotypes.

Separate from the roughly 630-subject first cohort, the validation cohort of over 90 subjects was the group to which the donors belonged. The junction shows trimming of 6 bases on V and 5 bases on J, and the gene matches do not reach 5 bases of it. The CDR3, cysteine through phenylalanine, is 14 amino acids long. The sequence is cut down to CDR3 DNA, 42 bases in frame from base 1. The germline V gene encodes CDR1 MNHNS and CDR2 SASEGT. Of note for this clone: Its antigen remains undetermined. No base quality values were provided; no much bigger clone lies one nucleotide off.

The library was obtained by the immunoSEQ multiplex PCR assay. The authors processed their data as follows. A statistical classification framework was built to diagnose cytomegalovirus status from the catalog of TCR beta chain sequences. Held by TCRdb, this immuneACCESS table contains in-frame sequences only and omits some clones. Under half of the omission traces to an unresolved V gene where checked; the cause of the rest is unknown. V and J calls and clone size follow that table, whereas D and trimming were derived from the DNA. This sample lists 230,000 or so clones; around 90% were detected once. The ten largest clones add up to around 3% of the sample.

The V and J segments used are TRBV6-1 and TRBJ2-5; TRBD2 fits 11 bases in the junction. Sequenced: PBMCs. The sequence came from a woman under 30 in good health and CMV-seronegative. The sequence in DNA is TGTGCCAGCAGAGCTAGCGGGGGGTGGGAGACCCAGTACTTC. Its protein product is CASRASGGWETQYF.